A selection of T cell receptor beta chains follows, all from one sample in a study of graft-versus-host responses after intestinal transplantation. Method: immunoSEQ multiplex PCR; TCRdb's copy keeps in-frame clones and lacks some. Here the sample spans roughly 120,000 clones, 93% being singletons. These TCRs are of unknown antigen specificity. This specimen was unstimulated CD8+ T cells sorted from spleen or lymph node cells, taken before transplant. The receptor source for this set is a human donor who was the organ donor for an intestinal transplant. CDR3s include the opening cysteine and the closing phenylalanine or tryptophan. The D gene is left open where the match is weak. Clone size is shown for a subset of rows, as once, few, many or a class of expanded clone.

clone size | J gene | CDR3 length | V gene | D gene | CDR3 protein
- | TRBJ2-7 | 15 | TRBV21-1 | - | CASSSNRDRGLEQYF
- | TRBJ2-2 | 13 | TRBV10-3 | - | CAISEGVTGELFF
once | TRBJ2-2 | 18 | TRBV5-8 | TRBD2 | CASSFDSGIYLNTGELFF
few | TRBJ1-5 | 15 | TRBV21-1 | - | CASSKGTGGNQPQHF
- | TRBJ2-7 | 14 | TRBV2 | - | CASSVVRDGYEQYF
- | TRBJ2-7 | 15 | TRBV6-5 | TRBD2 | CASSYSTSGSYEQYF
once | TRBJ2-7 | 16 | TRBV21-1 | - | CASSKVVGQRSYEQYF
- | TRBJ2-2 | 16 | TRBV19 | TRBD1 | CASSTYGQGVTGELFF
once | TRBJ1-1 | 15 | TRBV6-5 | - | CASSTPTDLNTEAFF
- | TRBJ2-1 | 16 | TRBV7-9 | TRBD1 | CASSSRTGMKNNEQFF
- | TRBJ2-7 | 13 | TRBV6-6 | - | CASSYSGGKEQYF
- | TRBJ2-5 | 12 | TRBV28 | - | CASRDYQETQYF
few | TRBJ1-2 | 14 | TRBV5-6 | - | CASSRGVWQESYTF
- | TRBJ1-1 | 11 | TRBV4-1 | - | CASSQNTEAFF
few | TRBJ2-7 | 16 | TRBV27 | TRBD2 | CASSLSPGLAGVEQYF
- | TRBJ1-1 | 15 | TRBV7-9 | - | CASSFRDSGNTEAFF
- | TRBJ2-1 | 13 | TRBV27 | - | CASSLRAYNEQFF
- | TRBJ2-3 | 18 | TRBV10-2 | TRBD1 | CASSEYVLRDRVEDTQYF
- | TRBJ2-2 | 16 | TRBV5-1 | TRBD2 | CASSLDGTSHAGELFF
- | TRBJ1-2 | 15 | TRBV7-6 | - | CASSLGPRGGGGYTF
- | TRBJ2-3 | 12 | TRBV11-2 | - | CASSLMWDTQYF
- | TRBJ2-7 | 15 | TRBV7-2 | - | CASSLVAAIAYEQYF
- | TRBJ2-1 | 13 | TRBV28 | - | CASRAQRYNEQFF
- | TRBJ2-3 | 13 | TRBV7-9 | - | CASTRDSPDTQYF
- | TRBJ2-1 | 16 | TRBV4-1 | TRBD2 | CASSLFPPGLLNEQFF
once | TRBJ2-7 | 13 | TRBV27 | - | CASSFQGPYEQYF
- | TRBJ2-1 | 15 | TRBV11-2 | TRBD2 | CASSLELANNNEQFF
- | TRBJ2-7 | 12 | TRBV30 | - | CACRDPTYEQYF
- | TRBJ1-3 | 15 | TRBV9 | - | CASSVGGGSGNTIYF
- | TRBJ2-1 | 11 | TRBV6-5 | - | CASSYSHEQFF
once | TRBJ2-7 | 13 | TRBV29-1 | - | CSVLEAASYEQYF
- | TRBJ2-3 | 15 | TRBV5-4 | TRBD2 | CASSWTSGSADTQYF
- | TRBJ2-7 | 16 | TRBV10-1 | TRBD2 | CASTEASGRPIYEQYF
- | TRBJ1-1 | 13 | TRBV27 | - | CASSLGENTEAFF
- | TRBJ2-7 | 12 | TRBV29-1 | TRBD1 | CSVPGQGPQQYF
- | TRBJ1-6 | 14 | TRBV27 | - | CASSPRGYNSPLHF
- | TRBJ2-3 | 12 | TRBV10-3 | - | CAISEWVDTQYF
- | TRBJ2-7 | 15 | TRBV9 | TRBD2 | CASSAAGREGYEQYF
- | TRBJ1-4 | 13 | TRBV30 | - | CAWTTGNNEKLFF
- | TRBJ2-5 | 15 | TRBV5-4 | - | CASSLLGESEETQYF
- | TRBJ2-1 | 19 | TRBV1 | - | CTSSPSLLRIRKTCNEQFF
- | TRBJ2-3 | 14 | TRBV7-9 | - | CASSLADAGNTQYF
- | TRBJ2-7 | 14 | TRBV6-8 | - | CASRVSGGCYEQYF
- | TRBJ2-7 | 14 | TRBV27 | - | CASSFSRGSYEQYF
- | TRBJ2-7 | 14 | TRBV19 | - | CASSIVRESGEQYF
once | TRBJ2-1 | 12 | TRBV19 | TRBD1 | CASSQGANEQFF
- | TRBJ2-1 | 12 | TRBV11-2 | - | CASSLAGYEQFF
- | TRBJ2-2 | 17 | TRBV5-4 | - | CASSLGAGDLGYGELFF
- | TRBJ1-1 | 11 | TRBV6-5 | TRBD1 | CATRQGTEAFF
- | TRBJ2-5 | 15 | TRBV9 | - | CASSVGASPAETQYF
- | TRBJ2-7 | 14 | TRBV9 | - | CASSPGDRTYEQYF
- | TRBJ1-2 | 11 | TRBV6-5 | - | CASSYWNGYTF
- | TRBJ1-5 | 15 | TRBV28 | TRBD1 | CASSLAGTGNQPQHF
- | TRBJ2-1 | 13 | TRBV7-9 | - | CASSATRNNEQFF
once | TRBJ2-1 | 13 | TRBV7-9 | - | CASSVEGWYEQFF
- | TRBJ2-7 | 16 | TRBV14 | TRBD2 | CASSPKGGIGPYEQYF
- | TRBJ2-2 | 15 | TRBV6-5 | - | CASRVDNSNTGELFF